A selection of T cell receptor beta chains follows, all from one sample in a study of blood T cell repertoires in COVID-19. Assay used: immunoSEQ multiplex PCR; TCRdb lists only in-frame clones, some missing. The sample lists 130,000 to 150,000 clones, approximately 87% occurring once. The sequencing input was peripheral blood. The origin of the receptors is a woman aged 40 to 49 with acute or convalescent COVID-19. Both conserved end residues are part of each CDR3. The D gene is left open where the match is weak. Clone size is shown for a subset of rows, as once, few, many or a class of expanded clone.

V gene,clone size,D gene,CDR3 protein
TRBV28,few,.,CASSSGMGYGYEQYF
TRBV7-3,.,.,CASSTKSSSSSYNSPLHF
TRBV28,.,.,CASSLDRGEKLFF
TRBV7-6,.,TRBD1,CASSLDRGRPHEQYF
TRBV18,.,.,CASSPRADQPQHF
TRBV29-1,.,TRBD1,CSVADRGVYGYTF
TRBV28,once,.,CASSSDSSRGMVF
TRBV7-3,few,TRBD1,CASSLGQGAISYNSPLHF
TRBV7-8,.,.,CASSLAKNTEAFF
TRBV24-1,once,.,CATSDSRQTFGEKLFF
TRBV7-9,.,.,CASSLEDFGTQYF
TRBV19,.,TRBD1,CASWTGDSTEAFF
TRBV3-1/TRBV3-2,once,.,CASSLRGGNTEAFF
TRBV7-9,.,TRBD1,CASSSTGTYSNQPQHF
TRBV7-8,.,.,CASSQVRGEGAFF
TRBV19,.,.,CASSDEGPEFSTNEKLFF
TRBV6-1,.,.,CASSETRAQETQYF
TRBV18,.,.,CASSPLRAGDIQYF
TRBV27,.,TRBD2,CASSLVGTSYTYEQYF
TRBV3-1/TRBV3-2,.,.,CASSRDTEGYTF
TRBV10-3,.,.,CAISDPPGGETQYF
TRBV18,.,.,CASSPSRGWDAQYF
TRBV5-1,.,TRBD2,CASSLDSSYTGTSGLAKNIQYF
TRBV4-3,.,TRBD2,CASSQDPRGGTGQYF
TRBV12-3/TRBV12-4,.,TRBD1,CASTSTGDEQYF
TRBV5-8,.,.,CASSRGGAQGNTIYF
TRBV7-2,.,.,CASSLQDSHYGYTF
TRBV27,.,.,CASSASTVANEKLFF
TRBV21-1,.,.,CASMSACRRGGDEQYF
TRBV5-1,few,TRBD1,CASRAGGETEAFF
TRBV7-9,.,.,CASSRGRPSSYNSPLHF
TRBV7-9,.,.,CASSPQGVNQPQHF
TRBV7-9,once,TRBD1,CASSSGGLSSLFYGYTF
TRBV9,.,TRBD1,CASSPWYGTGGGGYTF
TRBV12-3/TRBV12-4,.,.,CASTLGGTGELFF
TRBV21-1,.,.,CASSKDRGQFTYGYTF
TRBV5-4,.,.,CASSAGGGSPLHF
TRBV10-2,.,.,CATADGTGDEQFF
TRBV2,.,.,CASSLQGSNTGELFF
TRBV18,.,.,CASSPSSETQYF
TRBV14,.,.,CASSQAGYTGELFF
TRBV23-1,.,.,CASLREEQYF
TRBV13,once,.,CASSLERQWVTKNIQYF
TRBV11-2,.,TRBD1,CASSLDSLDRGSDTGELFF
TRBV7-9,.,TRBD2,CADGQWLAGGSDNEQFF
TRBV24-1,.,TRBD1,CATSDAGGAEGYTF
TRBV2,.,TRBD1,CASRDRGYGYTF
TRBV9,.,TRBD2,CASSPRTSGGSYEQYF